The text below deals with one T cell receptor (beta chain). This clonotype came up many times. Its antigen has not been determined. No base qualities exist here, and no much larger clone lies one base off it. The data belong to a study of regulatory T cells in long-lasting Graves disease (dated by TCRdb to about 2021). Notes on the research overall: Patients with newly diagnosed Graves' disease had been on antithyroid drugs for under 3 months. The study was registered as a clinical trial and conducted in China. TCR sequencing covered some 13 persistent and roughly 20 newly diagnosed Graves' disease patients, 33 samples in total. Persistent Graves' disease patients were compared with newly diagnosed Graves' disease patients by peripheral blood TCR sequencing and RNA sequencing.

Sample time point, as interpreted from the label and publication: newly diagnosed GD, antithyroid drugs for less than 3 months. For both TCR sequencing and RNA sequencing, RNA was extracted from PBMCs in TRIzol. The diagnosis of Graves' disease followed American Thyroid Association guidelines. Recruitment of patients was carried out at an endocrinology department in Xi'an, China. Each patient gave approximately 8.8 milliliters of peripheral blood, collected in an EDTA anticoagulant tube. Ficoll Paque Plus density gradient separation was used to isolate PBMCs, and no further T cell sorting was done. RNA quality was checked with an Agilent 2100 Bioanalyzer and agarose gel, and concentration with a NanoDrop 2000. The study at large found these results: TRBV28, TRBJ1-2 and TRBJ2-5 were preferentially used in persistent disease, while TRBV20-1 and TRBJ2-1 were favored in newly diagnosed disease. Lower TCR Shannon entropy and fewer highly expanded clones were observed in persistent Graves' disease patients than in newly diagnosed patients, which suggested clonal expansion. Because the primary lesion, thyroid tissue, could not be accessed, the study looked at peripheral blood alone. Sequencing and analysis were restricted to the TCR beta chain. As a limitation, the authors acknowledged that the small sample size may reduce accuracy. Persistent patients shared more public clonotypes among themselves (approximately 2,500) than newly diagnosed patients did (approximately 900).

Libraries were made using multiplex PCR. The data were produced on an Illumina HiSeq 4000. CDR3 regions were amplified by Arm-PCR with iRepertoire HTBI primers to construct TCR beta libraries. Gel purification was performed on PCR products prior to sequencing. In the authors' own workflow: Gene usage analysis of CDR3 amino acid clonotypes used the approximately 62 TRBV and about 13 TRBJ segments found across samples. COPE and FqMerger were used to merge filtered high-quality paired reads into contigs. BLAST was used to align contigs to IMGT TRBV, TRBD and TRBJ reference genes, with CDR3 defined following IMGT. Any clonotype with a frequency above 0.1% was classified as a highly expanded clone. Repertoire diversity was measured by Shannon entropy, and V-J evenness by the Gini coefficient. Clonotypes shared by more than one individual were considered public. TCRdb's own reprocessing of the public reads used fastp at Q25 and MiXCR and kept productive beta chains. Every distinct CDR3 protein forms one entry, paired with its most common genes and DNA. None of the V and J calls come from the authors' own analysis; TCRdb made them. This sample comprises about 540,000 distinct CDR3 sequences, approximately 13% of them detected only once. Jointly, the top ten make up under 10% of the sample.

Reading from cysteine to phenylalanine, the CDR3 counts 15 amino acids. This entry keeps only the CDR3 DNA: 45 bases, framed from base 1. From a lookup of the germline V gene (reference sequence), CDR1 and CDR2 are SEHNR and FQNEAQ. A distance of 15 bases separates the germline ends of V and J, which lose 3 bases and 4 bases respectively. A further study also used this sample, focusing on T cells in Graves' hyperthyroidism and ophthalmopathy. Per that second paper: Stable Graves' hyperthyroidism was defined as the absence of progression to ophthalmopathy over 18 months of follow-up. Hyperthyroidism patients were newly diagnosed, with disease duration under 2 months, and aged 18 to 65 years. The study excluded patients with uncontrolled infections, other autoimmune diseases, pregnancy or lactation. Diagnoses were based on clinical symptoms, serum thyroxine and TRAb, thyroid ultrasound and orbital computed tomography. The first round of RT-PCR for the TCR CDR3 was performed with the HTBI primer set and the Qiagen OneStep RT-PCR kit. Blood samples also contained most of the expanded thyroid clonotypes (frequency above 0.001), which suggests that blood repertoires may reflect thyroid immune responses. In cross-validation, a model built on a 13 V-J signature told ophthalmopathy apart from stable hyperthyroidism with less than 90% sensitivity and roughly 83% specificity, and in testing the same model reached 80%/75%. In validation, the model predicted progression to ophthalmopathy a median of about 6.5 months before onset, with approximately 71% sensitivity and 72.22% specificity. To identify distinguishing TCR V-J signatures, a discovery cohort of around 100 patients was used, comprising 43 with Graves' ophthalmopathy and under 60 with stable Graves' hyperthyroidism. Whether ophthalmopathy could be predicted prospectively was tested in an independent validation cohort made up of roughly 19 hyperthyroidism patients plus 17 patients who later progressed to ophthalmopathy. The roughly 90 discovery patients were divided at random into training and test sets in a 7:3 ratio. In several Graves' hyperthyroidism patients, the study also compared T-cell repertoires from thyroid tissue with T-cell repertoires from blood. Once sampling was done, hyperthyroidism patients were given methimazole at a starting dose of 30 mg daily, whereas ophthalmopathy patients were given high-dose intravenous methylprednisolone. A second multiplex PCR round built the libraries, followed by size selection and purification. Libraries were sequenced paired-end with 100 bp reads on an Illumina HiSeq2000. Raw data were processed with SOAPnuke, discarding reads with adapters, uncalled bases, mean Phred below 15, or no exact constant-primer or identifier match. COPE v1.2.5 was used to merge high-quality paired reads, and clonotypes were defined as unique nucleotide sequences. MiTCR v1.1 was used to align clonotypes to the IMGT TRBV, TRBD and TRBJ reference segments. Analysis was restricted to V-J combinations with a frequency above 0.0001, which covered roughly 99% of repertoires. A TCS score was defined as the ratio of F50 (clonal expansion) to E x V (chaos), with BLOSUM62-based TCRdist applied between CDR3 peptides within each V-J. Welch's t-statistics and random forest reduced roughly 540 V-J features to 13, which were used in a naive Bayes classifier (R e1071). No statistical method was used to set the sample size in advance, and investigators knew the group allocation. According to the paper, TCR Vbeta CDR3 sequencing was carried out on about 140 peripheral blood samples, which came from more than 40 ophthalmopathy, 80 or so hyperthyroidism and roughly 17 progressor patients.

Material: peripheral blood mononuclear cells (PBMCs), obtained at new diagnosis, from a patient treated with antithyroid drugs. The rearrangement combines TRBV7-9 with TRBJ1-1; the D gene is perhaps TRBD1, from 6 matching bases. The TCR sequence derives from a man under 40 with Graves disease. Donor details come from another sample of the same person, matched by shared clones. The CDR3 protein: CASSLQGQGSTEAFF. The DNA sequence follows: TGTGCCAGCAGCTTGCAGGGGCAAGGCAGCACTGAAGCTTTCTTT.